The 6 T cell receptor beta chains presented below share a single source sample, sequenced in a study of Ad26.COV2.S vaccination and SARS-CoV-2 variants. The treatment: about 20 received Ad26.COV2.S at low or high dose, single or two shots; a few received placebo; per-sample allocation not given. Sampling was done on day 63 after the first vaccine or placebo injection. The assay was immunoSEQ multiplex PCR, and TCRdb's table has in-frame clones only and misses some. The sample lists around 300,000 clones; 70% to 90% were seen once. The source material was peripheral blood, sampled in a trial of Ad26.COV2.S vaccine versus placebo. The receptors shown here come from a person between 18 and 60 years old who received the Ad26.COV2.S COVID-19 vaccine or a placebo.

The chain recombines TRBV27 with TRBJ2-1; perhaps TRBD2 as D (6 bases). Germline CDR1 MNHEY, CDR2 SMNVEV (reference sequence). The CDR3 spans 15 residues. V was clipped by 3 bases and J by 0 bases, with 9 bases between them. CDR3 sequence (DNA): TGTGCCAGCAGTTTCCGGGGGAGCTCCTACAATGAGCAGTTCTTC. The encoded protein is CASSFRGSSYNEQFF.

This sequence joins TRBV5-4 and TRBJ2-4; D is perhaps TRBD2 (6 bases). The CDR3 length is 16 residues. Per germline, CDR1 SGHNT and CDR2 YYREEE (reference sequence). V was pared by 0 bases and J by 0 bases, with 10 bases between. The CDR3 DNA reads as TGTGCCAGCAGCTTGGGCGGGGCTTTAGCCAAAAACATTCAGTACTTC. This gives the protein CASSLGGALAKNIQYF.

This clone has only one observation. The rearrangement links TRBV10-3 to TRBJ2-1; 8 bases align to TRBD2. This CDR3 is 14 amino acids long. Germline lookup yields CDR1 ENHRY and CDR2 SYGVKD. The V gene end was trimmed by 7 bases and the J gene end by 7 bases; junction bases not matched to a gene: 9. The CDR3 bases are TGTGCCATCAAACCGGGGGGGCAATTGAATGAGCAGTTCTTC. This codes for CAIKPGGQLNEQFF.

This chain joins TRBV5-1 and TRBJ2-2; TRBD2 aligns across 9 bases. CDR1 is SGHRS and CDR2 is YFSETQ in the germline V gene. The length of the CDR3 is 15 residues. The V and J ends lost 5 bases and 4 bases, in that order; junction bases with no gene match: 6. The CDR3 reads CASRESAGGTGELFF. CDR3 sequence (DNA): TGCGCCAGCAGAGAATCAGCGGGAGGCACCGGGGAGCTGTTTTTT.

The chain is built from TRBV10-3 and TRBJ2-1; tentative D call: TRBD1 (5 bases). The CDR3 runs to 13 residues. V lost 8 bases, J lost 7 bases, and 15 bases lay in between. Germline CDR1 and CDR2: ENHRY and SYGVKD. In nucleotides, the CDR3 is TGTGCCATCCGCCAAGGGGTGGGGAATGAGCAGTTCTTC. This sequence encodes CAIRQGVGNEQFF.

V is TRBV20-1 and J is TRBJ2-7, with no clear D. The CDR3 consists of 12 residues. V was shortened by 3 bases and J by 1 base, with 7 bases between the two germline ends. Germline V lookup: CDR1 DFQATT, CDR2 SNEGSKA (reference sequence). The CDR3 loop reads CSASKGSYEQYF. DNA of the CDR3: TGCAGTGCTAGTAAGGGATCCTACGAGCAGTACTTC.